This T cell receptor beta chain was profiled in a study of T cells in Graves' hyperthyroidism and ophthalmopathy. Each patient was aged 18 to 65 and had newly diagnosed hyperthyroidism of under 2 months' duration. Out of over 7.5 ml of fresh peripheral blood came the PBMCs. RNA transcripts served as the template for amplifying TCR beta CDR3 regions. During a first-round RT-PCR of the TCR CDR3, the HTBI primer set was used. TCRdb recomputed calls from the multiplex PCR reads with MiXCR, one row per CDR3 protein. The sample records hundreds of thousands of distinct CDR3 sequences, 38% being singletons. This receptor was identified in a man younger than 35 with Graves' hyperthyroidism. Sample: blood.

The CDR3 DNA is TGTGCCAGTAGTATAGTAGAGGAAAGCTCCTATAATTCACCCCTCCACTTT. Residues: CASSIVEESSYNSPLHF. The rearrangement uses TRBV19 and TRBJ1-6; D not resolved. From germline, CDR1 is LNHDA and CDR2 SQIVND (reference sequence). The CDR3 is 17 residues long. V shed 1 base and J shed 0 bases, with 10 bases lying between them.